Here is one T cell receptor (beta chain) with its context. Its antigen is as yet unknown. The record originates from a study of graft-versus-host responses after intestinal transplantation. Profiled with immunoSEQ multiplex PCR; TCRdb holds only in-frame clones, not every one. The table has about 110,000 clones, approximately 92% seen once. The CDR3 is made up of 14 amino acids. Trimming took 6 bases from V and 4 from J, leaving 13 bases between them. CDR1 and CDR2 (germline): MNHEY, SMNVEV (reference sequence). The origin of this receptor is a human donor who received an intestinal transplant. The sequences come from unstimulated CD8+ T cells sorted from spleen or lymph node cells, collected before intestinal transplant. This chain joins TRBV27 and TRBJ1-3, with D possibly matching TRBD1 (6 bases). This CDR3 is CASSQQGAGNTIYF. In nucleotides, the CDR3 is TGTGCCAGCAGCCAACAGGGCGCGGGAAACACCATATATTTT.